This T cell receptor (beta chain) stems from a study of radiotherapy plus CTLA-4 blockade in lung cancer. Study background: Objective responses were recorded in around 18% of patients, with disease control recorded in approximately 32%. General observations from the study: Among reported predictors of response, early blood T cell clone dynamics with interferon-beta performed best.

The CDR3 loop spans 16 amino acids. Germline trimming cut 2 bases from V and 4 bases from J; bases unmatched to any gene: 7. The V gene's germline CDR1 is LGHNA and CDR2 YSLEER. The assay was immunoSEQ multiplex PCR, and TCRdb's table has in-frame clones only and misses some. This sample has 60,000 to 65,000 clones, with roughly 77% found just once. This clone showed up just a few times. Its antigen is unknown. The sequence was collected from a human donor with non-small cell lung cancer who had a complete response to radiotherapy plus ipilimumab. The sequencing here drew on peripheral blood, taken from a patient treated with radiotherapy plus ipilimumab. J is TRBJ2-1 and V is TRBV4-3, with 8 bases lining up with TRBD1. The chain's CDR3 is CASSQLDREVYNEQFF. CDR3 DNA: TGCGCCAGCAGCCAACTGGACAGGGAGGTGTACAATGAGCAGTTCTTC.